Below, one TCR beta chain is given with its context. This entry comes from a study of cytomegalovirus exposure and HLA in healthy donors. Trimming left V 5 bases short and J 7 bases short, with 15 bases between. This CDR3 has 13 residues. Germline CDR1 and CDR2: SGHNT and YYREEE (reference sequence). The PCR contained 60 Vbeta and 13 Jbeta primers. Using immunoSEQ multiplex PCR, the repertoire was profiled, and TCRdb retains in-frame clones only, with some absent. This sample has fewer than 200,000 clones, with about 90% found just once. The sequence came from a boy between 2 and 10 years old in good health and CMV-seronegative. The sequencing sample was made of PBMCs. V and J are TRBV5-4 and TRBJ1-1; D is possibly TRBD1 (6 bases). The CDR3 sequence is CASSLNRAGEAFF. The CDR3 nucleotides read TGTGCCAGCAGTCTAAACAGGGCAGGTGAAGCTTTCTTT.